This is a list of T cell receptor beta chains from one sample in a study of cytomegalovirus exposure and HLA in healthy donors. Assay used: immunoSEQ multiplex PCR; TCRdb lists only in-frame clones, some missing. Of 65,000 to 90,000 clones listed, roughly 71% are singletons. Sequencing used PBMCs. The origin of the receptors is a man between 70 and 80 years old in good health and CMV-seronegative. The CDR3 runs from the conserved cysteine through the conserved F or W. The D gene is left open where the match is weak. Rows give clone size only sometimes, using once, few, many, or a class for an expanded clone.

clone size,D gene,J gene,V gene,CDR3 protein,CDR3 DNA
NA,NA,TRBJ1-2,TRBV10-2,CASSEGRINYGYTF,TGCGCCAGCAGTGAGGGCAGGATAAACTATGGCTACACCTTC
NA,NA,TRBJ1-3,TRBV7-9,CASSQSQGNTIYF,TGTGCCAGCAGCCAAAGTCAGGGAAACACCATATATTTT
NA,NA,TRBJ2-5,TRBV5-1,CASSFNQGTQETQYF,TGCGCCAGCAGCTTCAATCAGGGGACCCAAGAGACCCAGTACTTC
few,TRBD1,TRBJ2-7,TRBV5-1,CASSWDRGHEQYF,TGCGCCAGCAGCTGGGACAGGGGGCATGAGCAGTACTTC
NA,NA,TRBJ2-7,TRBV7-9,CSSSLDGGDEQYF,TGTTCCAGCAGCTTAGACGGGGGAGATGAGCAGTACTTC
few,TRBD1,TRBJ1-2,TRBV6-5,CASRVTGNYGYTF,TGTGCCAGCAGAGTGACAGGGAACTATGGCTACACCTTC
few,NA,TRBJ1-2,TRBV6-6,CASSTQGNYGYTF,TGTGCCAGCAGCACACAGGGCAACTATGGCTACACCTTC
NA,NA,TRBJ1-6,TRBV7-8,CASSLWAEAHNSPLHF,TGTGCCAGCAGCTTATGGGCGGAGGCCCATAATTCACCCCTCCACTTT
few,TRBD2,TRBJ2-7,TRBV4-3,CASSQDMAGGRYEQYF,TGCGCCAGCAGCCAAGATATGGCGGGAGGAAGATACGAGCAGTACTTC
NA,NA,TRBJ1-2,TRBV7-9,CASSFFLGYTF,TGTGCCAGCAGCTTTTTTCTTGGCTACACCTTC
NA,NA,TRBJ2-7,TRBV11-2,CASSPYVSTANYEQYF,TGTGCCAGCAGCCCCTATGTATCAACAGCCAACTACGAGCAGTACTTC
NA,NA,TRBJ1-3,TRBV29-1,CSVERRISGNTIYF,TGTAGCGTAGAGCGCCGGATCTCTGGAAACACCATATATTTT
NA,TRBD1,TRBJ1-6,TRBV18,CASSPGQGNSPLHF,TGTGCCAGCTCACCTGGACAGGGCAATTCACCCCTCCACTTT
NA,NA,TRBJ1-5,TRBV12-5,CASGLIGNQPQHF,TGTGCTAGTGGTTTGATCGGGAATCAGCCCCAGCATTTT
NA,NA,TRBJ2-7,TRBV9,CASGNGECEQYF,TGTGCCAGCGGCAATGGGGAGTGCGAGCAGTACTTC
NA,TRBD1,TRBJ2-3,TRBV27,CASSFRGTGSTQYF,TGTGCCAGCTCTTTCAGGGGGACAGGCTCTACGCAGTATTTT
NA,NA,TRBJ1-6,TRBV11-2,CASSLDFGNSPLHF,TGTGCCAGCAGCTTAGATTTCGGGAATTCACCCCTCCACTTT
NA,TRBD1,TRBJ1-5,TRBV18,CASSPPGTGDQPQHF,TGTGCCAGCTCACCACCGGGGACAGGGGATCAGCCCCAGCATTTT
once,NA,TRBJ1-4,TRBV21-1,CASSAGRRNEKLFF,TGTGCCAGCTCCGCGGGCAGGAGAAATGAAAAACTGTTTTTT
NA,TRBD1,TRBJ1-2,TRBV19,CASIPETGITFYGYTF,TGTGCCAGTATTCCGGAGACAGGGATTACTTTTTATGGCTACACCTTC
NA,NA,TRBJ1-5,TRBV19,CASTLSGYSNQPQHF,TGTGCCAGTACCCTTAGCGGTTATAGCAATCAGCCCCAGCATTTT
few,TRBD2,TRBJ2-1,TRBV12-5,CASALLAGGNEQFF,TGTGCTAGTGCCCTACTAGCGGGAGGTAATGAGCAGTTCTTC
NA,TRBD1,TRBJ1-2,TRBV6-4,CASSERTGSGYTF,TGTGCCAGCAGTGAACGGACAGGGAGTGGCTACACCTTC
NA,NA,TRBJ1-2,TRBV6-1,CASSETELGVYGYTF,TGTGCCAGCAGCGAAACAGAGCTCGGCGTCTATGGCTACACCTTC
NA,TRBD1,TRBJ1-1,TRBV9,CASSGPLRGQAFF,TGTGCCAGCAGCGGCCCTCTCAGGGGGCAAGCTTTCTTT
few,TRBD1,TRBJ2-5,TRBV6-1,CASSQQPGQGETQYF,TGTGCCAGCAGTCAACAACCAGGACAGGGAGAGACCCAGTACTTC
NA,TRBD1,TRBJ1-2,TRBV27,CASSPDRSYGYTF,TGTGCCAGCAGCCCGGACAGGTCCTATGGCTACACCTTC
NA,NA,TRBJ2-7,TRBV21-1,CASSTPGQGSYEQYF,TGTGCCAGCAGCACCCCGGGACAGGGCTCCTACGAGCAGTACTTC
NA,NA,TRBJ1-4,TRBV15,CATSKGTPTNEKLFF,TGTGCCACCAGCAAAGGGACACCAACTAATGAAAAACTGTTTTTT
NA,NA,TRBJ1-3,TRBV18,CASSYSSGNTIYF,TGTGCCAGCTCCTATAGCTCTGGAAACACCATATATTTT
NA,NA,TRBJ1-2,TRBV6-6,CASSYHSDRSNYGYTF,TGTGCCAGCAGTTACCACTCGGACAGATCTAACTATGGCTACACCTTC
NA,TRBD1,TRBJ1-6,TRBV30,CAWKRQGLNSPLHF,TGTGCCTGGAAGAGACAGGGCCTTAATTCACCCCTCCACTTT
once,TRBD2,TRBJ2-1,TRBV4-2,CASSREIAGGPNEQFF,TGTGCCAGCAGCCGGGAGATAGCGGGAGGTCCCAATGAGCAGTTCTTC
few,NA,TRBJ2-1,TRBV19,CASGSGFRGYGEQFF,TGTGCCAGTGGTAGCGGATTCCGGGGTTATGGTGAGCAGTTCTTC
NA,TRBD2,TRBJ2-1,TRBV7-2,CASSETSGGSYNEQFF,TGTGCCAGCAGCGAAACTAGCGGGGGCTCCTACAATGAGCAGTTCTTC
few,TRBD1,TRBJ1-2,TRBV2,CASSASGTGGSGYTF,TGTGCCAGCAGCGCGTCCGGGACAGGGGGCTCTGGCTACACCTTC
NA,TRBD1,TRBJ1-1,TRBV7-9,CASSLGDRSSHTEAFF,TGTGCCAGCAGCTTAGGGGACAGAAGTTCGCACACTGAAGCTTTCTTT
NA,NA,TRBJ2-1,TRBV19,CASSISAGVYNEQFF,TGTGCCAGTAGTATTTCCGCAGGGGTCTACAATGAGCAGTTCTTC
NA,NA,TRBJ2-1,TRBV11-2,CASSLGSPLEEQFF,TGTGCCAGCAGCTTAGGATCTCCTCTGGAGGAGCAGTTCTTC
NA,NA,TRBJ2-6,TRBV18,CASISSSGANVLTF,TGTGCCAGCATATCTAGCTCTGGGGCCAACGTCCTGACTTTC
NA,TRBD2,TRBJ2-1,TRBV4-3,CASSQVSGASYNEQFF,TGCGCCAGCAGCCAGGTTAGCGGGGCCTCCTACAATGAGCAGTTCTTC
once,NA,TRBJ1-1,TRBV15,CATSRGGEGLATEAFF,TGTGCCACCAGCAGAGGGGGAGAGGGCTTAGCCACTGAAGCTTTCTTT
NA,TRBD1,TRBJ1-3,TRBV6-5,CASRRTGAGNTIYF,TGTGCCAGCAGGAGAACAGGGGCTGGAAACACCATATATTTT
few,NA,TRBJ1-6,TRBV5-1,CATRLWTANNSPLHF,TGCGCCACCAGACTTTGGACAGCTAATAATTCACCCCTCCACTTT
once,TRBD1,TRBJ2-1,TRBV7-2,CASSWDRGRNEQFF,TGTGCCAGCAGCTGGGACAGGGGGAGGAATGAGCAGTTCTTC
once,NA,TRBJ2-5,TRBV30,CAWSVGLQYQETQYF,TGTGCCTGGAGTGTCGGACTCCAGTACCAAGAGACCCAGTACTTC
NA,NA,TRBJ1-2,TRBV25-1,CATQGWGPANYGYTF,TGTGCCACCCAAGGCTGGGGGCCAGCTAACTATGGCTACACCTTC
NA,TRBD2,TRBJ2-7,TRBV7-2,CASSLSPMLAGVEQYF,TGTGCCAGCAGCTTATCCCCTATGCTAGCGGGAGTTGAGCAGTACTTC
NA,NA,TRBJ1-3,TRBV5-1,CASSLAGRANTIYF,TGCGCCAGCAGCTTGGCGGGCAGGGCGAACACCATATATTTT
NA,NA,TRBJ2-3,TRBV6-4,CASSDGDTSSTDTQYF,TGTGCCAGCAGCGATGGGGACACGTCTAGCACAGATACGCAGTATTTT
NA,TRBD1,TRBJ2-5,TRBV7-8,CASAPGQGETQYF,TGTGCCAGCGCACCGGGACAGGGCGAGACCCAGTACTTC
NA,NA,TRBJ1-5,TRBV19,CASSILENQPQHF,TGTGCCAGTAGTATTCTAGAAAATCAGCCCCAGCATTTT
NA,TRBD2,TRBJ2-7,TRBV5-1,CASSLSRASGLREQYF,TGCGCCAGCAGCTTGTCTCGGGCTAGCGGTCTGCGCGAGCAGTACTTC